In this sample, the clone carrying this T cell receptor beta chain turned up many times. The data stem from a study of Graves' ophthalmopathy and Graves' hyperthyroidism. Study summary: Researchers obtained peripheral blood at initial diagnosis, before any treatment had begun.

TCR beta CDR3 amplification used RNA transcripts. Amplification began with first-round RT-PCR using HTBI primers, then second-round multiplex PCR was performed. Using its own MiXCR run on the multiplex PCR reads, TCRdb lists one record per CDR3 protein. The sample has approximately 210,000 distinct CDR3 sequences, around 28% seen once. This CDR3 spans 13 amino acids. Germline-derived CDR1 and CDR2 are MNHEY and SVGEGT. Trimming removed 8 bases at V and 7 bases at J, with 18 bases between. The chain employs TRBV6-2 or TRBV6-3 and TRBJ2-7; D unclear. The material sequenced was peripheral blood. The origin of this receptor is a man aged 50 or older with Graves' ophthalmopathy. The CDR3 reads CASVGRSPWEQYF. The CDR3 nucleotides read TGTGCCAGCGTGGGCAGGTCGCCTTGGGAGCAGTACTTC.